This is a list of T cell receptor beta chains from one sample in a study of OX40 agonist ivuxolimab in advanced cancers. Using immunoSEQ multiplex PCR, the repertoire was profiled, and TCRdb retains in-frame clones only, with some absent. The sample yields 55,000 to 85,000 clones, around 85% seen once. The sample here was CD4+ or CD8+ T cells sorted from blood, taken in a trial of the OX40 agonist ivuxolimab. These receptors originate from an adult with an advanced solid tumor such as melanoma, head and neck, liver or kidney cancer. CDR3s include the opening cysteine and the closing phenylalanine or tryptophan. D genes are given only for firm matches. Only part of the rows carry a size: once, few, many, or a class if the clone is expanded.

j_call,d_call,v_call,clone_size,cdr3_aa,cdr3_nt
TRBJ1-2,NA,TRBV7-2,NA,CASSLPWDGYGYTF,TGTGCCAGCAGCTTACCCTGGGACGGCTATGGCTACACCTTC
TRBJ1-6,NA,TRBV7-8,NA,CASRKVGQENSPLHF,TGTGCCAGCAGAAAAGTGGGGCAGGAGAATTCACCCCTCCACTTT
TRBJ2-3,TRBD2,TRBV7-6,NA,CASSWASGGADTQYF,TGTGCCAGCAGCTGGGCTAGCGGGGGGGCGGATACGCAGTATTTT
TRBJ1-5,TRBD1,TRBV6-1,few,CASSRDRDQPQHF,TGTGCCAGCAGCCGGGACAGGGATCAGCCCCAGCATTTT
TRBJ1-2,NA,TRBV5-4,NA,CASSFKGVYGYTF,TGTGCCAGCAGCTTCAAGGGGGTCTATGGCTACACCTTC
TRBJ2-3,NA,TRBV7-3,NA,CASSLSGVPVDTQYF,TGTGCCAGCAGCTTAAGCGGGGTCCCGGTAGATACGCAGTATTTT
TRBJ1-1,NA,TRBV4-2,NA,CASSQETVRRMNTEAFF,TGTGCCAGCAGCCAAGAGACAGTGCGGAGGATGAACACTGAAGCTTTCTTT
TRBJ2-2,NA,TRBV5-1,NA,CASSLDGSGELFF,TGCGCCAGCAGCTTGGACGGTAGCGGGGAGCTGTTTTTT
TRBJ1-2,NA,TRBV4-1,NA,CASSDDLDGANYGYTF,TGCGCCAGCAGCGACGACCTAGACGGAGCTAACTATGGCTACACCTTC
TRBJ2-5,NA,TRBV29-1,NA,CSATPQETQYF,TGCAGCGCGACACCTCAAGAGACCCAGTACTTC
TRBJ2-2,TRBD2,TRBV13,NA,CASSNRLAGVPGELFF,TGTGCCAGCAGCAATCGACTAGCGGGAGTTCCCGGGGAGCTGTTTTTT
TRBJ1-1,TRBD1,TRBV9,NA,CASSVAVDRGEAFF,TGTGCCAGCAGCGTAGCCGTGGACAGGGGCGAAGCTTTCTTT
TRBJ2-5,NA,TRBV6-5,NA,CASRSPRQDGTQYF,TGTGCCAGCAGGTCTCCTAGACAGGATGGGACCCAGTACTTC
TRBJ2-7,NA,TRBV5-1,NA,CASSLDNRIVDEQYF,TGCGCCAGCAGCTTGGATAACAGGATAGTCGACGAGCAGTACTTC
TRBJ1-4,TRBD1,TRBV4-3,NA,CASSQTGASNEKLFF,TGCGCCAGCAGCCAAACAGGGGCATCTAATGAAAAACTGTTTTTT
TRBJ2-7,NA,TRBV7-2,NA,CASRSLGGTYEQYF,TGTGCCAGCAGATCACTAGGCGGAACCTACGAGCAGTACTTC
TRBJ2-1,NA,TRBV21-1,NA,CASSKALAGGEGAYNEQFF,TGTGCCAGCAGCAAAGCGCTAGCGGGAGGAGAGGGGGCCTACAATGAGCAGTTCTTC
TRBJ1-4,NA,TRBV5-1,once,CASSPDSQNEKLFF,TGCGCCAGCAGCCCGGACAGCCAAAATGAAAAACTGTTTTTT
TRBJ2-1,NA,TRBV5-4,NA,CASSPGWSSYNEQFF,TGTGCCAGCAGCCCAGGGTGGAGCTCCTACAATGAGCAGTTCTTC
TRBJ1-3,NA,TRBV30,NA,CAWTPGYSGNTIYF,TGTGCCTGGACCCCAGGGTACTCTGGAAACACCATATATTTT
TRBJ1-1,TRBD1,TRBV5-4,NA,CASSVTGLNTEAFF,TGTGCCAGCAGCGTGACAGGGTTGAACACTGAAGCTTTCTTT
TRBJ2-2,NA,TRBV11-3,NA,CASSWLGSGGELFF,TGTGCCAGCAGCTGGCTGGGGAGTGGCGGGGAGCTGTTTTTT
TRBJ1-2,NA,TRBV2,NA,CASSGLDTNYGYTF,TGTGCCAGCAGTGGGCTGGATACTAACTATGGCTACACCTTC
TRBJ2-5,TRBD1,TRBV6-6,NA,CASSRDRGQETQYF,TGTGCCAGCAGTCGGGACAGGGGGCAAGAGACCCAGTACTTC
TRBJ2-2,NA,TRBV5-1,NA,CASSLATGNTGELFF,TGCGCCAGCAGCTTGGCCACGGGGAACACCGGGGAGCTGTTTTTT
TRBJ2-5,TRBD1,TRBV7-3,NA,CASSLFSQGAGETQYF,TGTGCCAGCAGCTTATTTTCGCAGGGGGCGGGAGAGACCCAGTACTTC
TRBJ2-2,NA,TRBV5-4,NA,CASSLRLWEYTGELFF,TGTGCCAGCAGCTTGAGGCTCTGGGAATACACCGGGGAGCTGTTTTTT
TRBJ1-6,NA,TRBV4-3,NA,CASSQSDSRLGSPLHF,TGCGCCAGCAGCCAATCAGACTCAAGGCTTGGTTCACCCCTCCACTTT
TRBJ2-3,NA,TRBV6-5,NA,CASSYSFGGTDTQYF,TGTGCCAGCAGTTACTCATTCGGGGGCACAGATACGCAGTATTTT
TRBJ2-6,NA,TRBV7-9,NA,CASSLARNSGANVLTF,TGTGCCAGCAGCTTAGCCCGAAATTCTGGGGCCAACGTCCTGACTTTC
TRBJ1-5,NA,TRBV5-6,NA,CASSLGPTARNQPQHF,TGTGCCAGCAGCTTGGGACCTACCGCCAGGAATCAGCCCCAGCATTTT
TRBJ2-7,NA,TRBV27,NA,CASSLSRLETYEQYF,TGTGCCAGCAGTTTATCGAGGCTCGAAACCTACGAGCAGTACTTC
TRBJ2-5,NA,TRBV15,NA,CATSRDVAQETQYF,TGTGCCACCAGCAGAGATGTCGCCCAAGAGACCCAGTACTTC
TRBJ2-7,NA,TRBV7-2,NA,CASSPRGYEQYF,TGTGCCAGCAGCCCCAGGGGCTACGAGCAGTACTTC
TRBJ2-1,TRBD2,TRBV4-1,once,CASSQETSGSYNEQFF,TGCGCCAGCAGCCAAGAGACTAGCGGGAGCTACAATGAGCAGTTCTTC
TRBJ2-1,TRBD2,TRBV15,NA,CATSRGRLAGNEQFF,TGTGCCACCAGCAGAGGGAGACTAGCGGGTAATGAGCAGTTCTTC
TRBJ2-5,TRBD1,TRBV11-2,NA,CASSGDRGETQYF,TGTGCCAGCAGCGGGGACAGGGGAGAGACCCAGTACTTC
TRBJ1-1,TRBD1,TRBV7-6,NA,CASSYRGNTEAFF,TGTGCCAGCAGCTACAGGGGGAACACTGAAGCTTTCTTT
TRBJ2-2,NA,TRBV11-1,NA,CASSLGGHGELFF,TGTGCCAGCAGCTTGGGGGGTCACGGGGAGCTGTTTTTT
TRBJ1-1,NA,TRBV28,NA,CASSGRNTEAFF,TGTGCCAGCAGTGGGAGGAACACTGAAGCTTTCTTT
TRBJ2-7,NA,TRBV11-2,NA,CASSFGARNYEQYF,TGTGCCAGCAGCTTTGGTGCCAGGAACTACGAGCAGTACTTC
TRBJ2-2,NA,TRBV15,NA,CATSRASSRSRELFF,TGTGCCACCAGCAGAGCATCTTCAAGGTCTAGGGAGCTGTTTTTT
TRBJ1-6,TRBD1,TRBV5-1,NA,CASSPRGGGASYNSPLHF,TGCGCCAGCAGCCCGCGGGGAGGGGGCGCGTCCTATAATTCACCCCTCCACTTT
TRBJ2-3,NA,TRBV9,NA,CASSFRTGPDTQYF,TGTGCCAGCAGCTTTCGGACCGGCCCAGATACGCAGTATTTT
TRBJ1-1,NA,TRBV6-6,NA,CASSDSRNTEAFF,TGTGCCAGCAGTGACAGCAGGAACACTGAAGCTTTCTTT
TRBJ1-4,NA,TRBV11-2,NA,CASSSRERVSGEKLFF,TGTGCCAGCAGCTCACGGGAGAGGGTCTCAGGTGAAAAACTGTTTTTT
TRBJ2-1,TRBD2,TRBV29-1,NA,CSVTGLAGSSYNEQFF,TGCAGCGTTACCGGACTAGCGGGTAGCTCCTACAATGAGCAGTTCTTC